This T cell receptor (beta chain) was found in a study of T and B cells in COVID-19 patients. CDR3 length: 14 amino acids. From germline, CDR1 is SEHNR and CDR2 FQNEAQ (reference sequence). From blood, about 250-500 ng of genomic DNA served as TRB template. By proportion, this clonotype is medium-sized. A read error may produce the germline difference seen at one junction end. Multiplex PCR with BIOMED2 TRB-A/B primer pools amplified TRB rearrangements. TCRdb re-derived calls from the multiplex PCR reads in MiXCR, one entry per CDR3 protein. The data show several thousand distinct CDR3 sequences, with roughly 25% seen just once and 20% to 25% held by the top ten.

The chain uses TRBV7-9 and TRBJ2-2, with 10 bases that match TRBD1. Input material: blood. The clonotype originates from a human donor with active COVID-19. The DNA of the CDR3 is TGTGCCGGCAGGGACAGGGGAGGCACCGGGGAGCTGTTTTTT. It yields the protein CAGRDRGGTGELFF.